This T cell receptor (beta chain) was recovered during a study of blood T cell repertoires in COVID-19. Whole-study context: Acute and convalescent COVID-19 samples came from the United States, Italy and Spain. T cells, B-cell-depleted T cells, or PBMCs provided the cDNA or gDNA that served as material.

V was clipped by 1 base and J by 5 bases, with 14 bases between them. The CDR3 runs to 16 residues. CDR1 is MDHEN and CDR2 is SYDVKM in the germline V gene. Methods used by the authors: By means of reference gene primer amplification, nucleated cell counts were estimated. TCRdb keeps only in-frame clones here, not all; method: immunoSEQ multiplex PCR. That table supplies the V and J calls and clone size; D and trimming were determined from the DNA. Altogether tens of thousands of clones are present, about 92% being singletons, with the ten largest covering just over 9%. This sequence joins TRBV28 and TRBJ2-2, with D uncertain. The sequence came from a human donor in a cohort sampled during active COVID-19. The sample comprised peripheral blood. CDR3 sequence: CASSLLTKWRTGELFF. For the CDR3, the DNA is TGTGCCAGCAGTTTATTAACTAAGTGGCGAACCGGGGAGCTGTTTTTT.